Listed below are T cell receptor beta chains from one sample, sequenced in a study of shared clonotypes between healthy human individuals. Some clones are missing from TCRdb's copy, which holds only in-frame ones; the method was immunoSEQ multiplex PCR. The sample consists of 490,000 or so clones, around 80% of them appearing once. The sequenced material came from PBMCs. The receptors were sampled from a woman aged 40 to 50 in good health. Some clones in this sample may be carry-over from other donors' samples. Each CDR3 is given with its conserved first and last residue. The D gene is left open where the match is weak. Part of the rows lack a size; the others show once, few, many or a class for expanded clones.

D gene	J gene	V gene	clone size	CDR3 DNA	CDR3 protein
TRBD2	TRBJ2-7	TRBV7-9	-	TGTGCCAGCAGCTTACCTCCTAGCGGGTACGAGCAGTACTTC	CASSLPPSGYEQYF
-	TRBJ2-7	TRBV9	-	TGTGCCAGCAGCGTAGCGTGGGGGTACGAGCAGTACTTC	CASSVAWGYEQYF
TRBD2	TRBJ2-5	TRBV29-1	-	TGCAGCGTTTCCCTCACGACTAGCGGACCTCAAGAGACCCAGTACTTC	CSVSLTTSGPQETQYF
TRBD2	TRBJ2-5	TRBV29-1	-	TGCAGCGTTGGGCCTAGCGGGAGGGGTCAAGAGACCCAGTACTTC	CSVGPSGRGQETQYF
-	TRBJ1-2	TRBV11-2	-	TGTGCCAGCAGCTCCGGTCCGAGCCGCTATGGCTACACCTTC	CASSSGPSRYGYTF
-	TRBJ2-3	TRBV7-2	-	TGTGCCAGCAGCACCAACGTCGCTAGCTTGACAGATACGCAGTATTTT	CASSTNVASLTDTQYF
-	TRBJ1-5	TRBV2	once	TGTGCCAGCAGTGAAGGGGGGGCTAGCAATCAGCCCCAGCATTTT	CASSEGGASNQPQHF
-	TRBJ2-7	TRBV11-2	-	TGTGCCAGCAGCCAGGGGTCATACGAGCAGTACTTC	CASSQGSYEQYF
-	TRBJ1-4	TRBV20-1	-	TGCAGTGTCGGGTTCAGGGAAAAACTGTTTTTT	CSVGFREKLFF
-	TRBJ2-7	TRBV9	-	TGTGCCAGCGGCGGCTGGTATCCCTACGAGCAGTACTTC	CASGGWYPYEQYF
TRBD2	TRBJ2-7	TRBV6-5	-	TGTGCCAGCAGTTACGGGACTAGCGGGACCTACGAGCAGTACTTC	CASSYGTSGTYEQYF
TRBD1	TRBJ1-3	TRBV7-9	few	TGTGCCAGCAGCTTAGACCTGGGACAGGTATATGGAAACACCATATATTTT	CASSLDLGQVYGNTIYF
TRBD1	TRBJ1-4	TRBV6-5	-	TGTGCCAGCAGTTACACCGGGACAGACGGTGAAAAACTGTTTTTT	CASSYTGTDGEKLFF
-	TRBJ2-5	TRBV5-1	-	TGCGCCAGCAGCTTGATGGGTCCCGGCGGAGAGACCCAGTACTTC	CASSLMGPGGETQYF
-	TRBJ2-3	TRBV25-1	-	TGTGCCAGCAGTGTACTCACCGGAGATACGCAGTATTTT	CASSVLTGDTQYF
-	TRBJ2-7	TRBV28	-	TGTGCCACTCGGGGCCCGTACTACGAGCAGTACTTC	CATRGPYYEQYF
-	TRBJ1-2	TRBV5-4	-	TGTGCCAGCAGCACCGGACAGTTTCTGAACTATGGCTACACCTTC	CASSTGQFLNYGYTF
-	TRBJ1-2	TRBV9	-	TGTGCCAGCAGCGTAGGAATCAGCTATGGCTACACCTTC	CASSVGISYGYTF
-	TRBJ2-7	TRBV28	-	TGTGCCAGCACCGCACTGTTAGATACCTACGAGCAGTACTTC	CASTALLDTYEQYF
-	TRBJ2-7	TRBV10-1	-	TGCGCCAGCAGTGCGGGTATGGCAGGCCGCTACGAGCAGTACTTC	CASSAGMAGRYEQYF
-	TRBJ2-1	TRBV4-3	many	TGCGCCAGCAGCCAAGATGGGGGGCGGTACAATGAGCAGTTCTTC	CASSQDGGRYNEQFF
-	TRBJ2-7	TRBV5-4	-	TGTGCCAGCAGCTTCGTCGGCGGGGCAGAGCAGTACTTC	CASSFVGGAEQYF
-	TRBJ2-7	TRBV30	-	TGTGCCTGGAGTGTTACCCCCCTTAATCACGAGCAGTACTTC	CAWSVTPLNHEQYF
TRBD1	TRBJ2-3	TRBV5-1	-	TGCGCCAGCAGCTTGGCCGGCCACAGGGGAGATACGCAGTATTTT	CASSLAGHRGDTQYF
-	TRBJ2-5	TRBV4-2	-	TGTGCCAGCAGCCAAGAAGGCAGGGTCCAAGAGACCCAGTACTTC	CASSQEGRVQETQYF
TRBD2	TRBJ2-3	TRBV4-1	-	TGCGCCAGCAGCCAAGAGGGGGGGGGTCAAGATACGCAGTATTTT	CASSQEGGGQDTQYF
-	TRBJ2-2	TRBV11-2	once	TGTGCCAGCAGCCCTCTTCGGGGGCCGAGGGGGGAGCTGTTTTTT	CASSPLRGPRGELFF
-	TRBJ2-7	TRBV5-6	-	TGTGCCAGCAGCTTAGAGTCCCGGGAGACTTACGAGCAGTACTTC	CASSLESRETYEQYF
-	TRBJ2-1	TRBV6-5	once	TGTGCCAGCAGGGGACCGAGCTCCTACAATGAGCAGTTCTTC	CASRGPSSYNEQFF
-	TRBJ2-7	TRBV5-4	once	TGTGCCAGCAGCCGCGGGACAGATAGCTCCTACGAGCAGTACTTC	CASSRGTDSSYEQYF
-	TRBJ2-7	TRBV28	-	TGTGCCAGCAGTTGGGAAGGGATCTCCTACGAGCAGTACTTC	CASSWEGISYEQYF
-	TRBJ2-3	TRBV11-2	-	TGTGCCAGCAGCCCTAGCCTCCCGACCACAGATACGCAGTATTTT	CASSPSLPTTDTQYF
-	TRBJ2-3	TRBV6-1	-	TGTGCCAGCAGTGTTCCGGCAGTTAGCACAGATACGCAGTATTTT	CASSVPAVSTDTQYF
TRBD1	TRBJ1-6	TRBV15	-	TGTGCCACCAGCCGACGGGACAGTGATTCACCCCTCCACTTT	CATSRRDSDSPLHF
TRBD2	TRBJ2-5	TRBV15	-	TGTGCCACCAGCGGATTATCTAGCGGGAGGGTAGAGACCCAGTACTTC	CATSGLSSGRVETQYF
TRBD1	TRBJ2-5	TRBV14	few	TGTGCCAGCAGCCTTTGGACAGGGGGCTTGGAGACCCAGTACTTC	CASSLWTGGLETQYF
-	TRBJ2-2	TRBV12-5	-	TGTGCTAGTGGTTTGGCACCCTCAGGGGCAAACCCCGGGGAGCTGTTTTTT	CASGLAPSGANPGELFF
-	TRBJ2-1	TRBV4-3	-	TGCGCCAGCAGCCAAGATCTGGGGAGCTCCTACAATGAGCAGTTCTTC	CASSQDLGSSYNEQFF
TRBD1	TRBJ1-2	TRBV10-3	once	TGTGCCATCAGTGGTGGACAGGGGCTGCCTTATGGCTACACCTTC	CAISGGQGLPYGYTF
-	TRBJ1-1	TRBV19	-	TGTGCCAGTAGTATAAGCAGAAACACTGAAGCTTTCTTT	CASSISRNTEAFF
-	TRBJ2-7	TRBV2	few	TGTGCCAGCAGTGAAGCGCAGCGGGAGTACTTC	CASSEAQREYF
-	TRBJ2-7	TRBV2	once	TGTGCCAGCAAGGGCGGTCCCTACGAGCAGTACTTC	CASKGGPYEQYF
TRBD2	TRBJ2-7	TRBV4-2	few	TGTGCCAGCAGCCAACTCTGGCGGGGGACTAGCGGATCGGACGAGCAGTACTTC	CASSQLWRGTSGSDEQYF
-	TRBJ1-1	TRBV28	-	TGTGCCAGCAGAGATCCGACAGGATCTGAAGCTTTCTTT	CASRDPTGSEAFF
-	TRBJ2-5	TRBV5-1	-	TGCGCCAGCACGGGGATGGTGGGAGAGACCCAGTACTTC	CASTGMVGETQYF
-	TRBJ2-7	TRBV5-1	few	TGCGCCAGCAGCTTGTCTTCGGCGAGCTCCTACGAGCAGTACTTC	CASSLSSASSYEQYF
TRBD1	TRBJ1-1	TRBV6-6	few	TGTGCCAGCAGTGACAGGGTAGGGAACACTGAAGCTTTCTTT	CASSDRVGNTEAFF
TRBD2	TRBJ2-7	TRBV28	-	TGTGCCAGCAGCGGGACTAGCACCCACGAGCAGTACTTC	CASSGTSTHEQYF
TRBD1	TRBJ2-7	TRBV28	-	TGTGCCAGCAGACCCCCGGGACAGGGCTACGAGCAGTACTTC	CASRPPGQGYEQYF
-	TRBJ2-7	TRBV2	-	TGTGCCAGCAGGGAACAGGGTCGCCGTGGGAAGTACTTC	CASREQGRRGKYF